This T cell receptor (beta chain) was observed in a study of cytomegalovirus exposure and HLA in healthy donors. Both 60 Vbeta primers and 13 Jbeta primers went into the PCR. Measured with immunoSEQ multiplex PCR; TCRdb has only the in-frame clones, and not every one. The table shows 280,000 or so clones, with 70% to 90% occurring only once. In germline, CDR1 is LGHNA, CDR2 YNFKEQ. Trimming took off 0 bases at V and 7 bases at J, with 6 bases between the two ends. The CDR3 length is 12 residues. Every donor was a healthy person donating bone marrow. Sequences were obtained from PBMCs. The clonotype comes from a woman younger than 30 in good health and CMV-seronegative. This sequence joins TRBV4-2 and TRBJ1-1; no definite D call. In DNA, the CDR3 is TGTGCCAGCAGCCAAGATTCCGGTGAAGCTTTCTTT. This encodes CASSQDSGEAFF.